A selection of T cell receptor beta chains follows, all from one sample in a study of T-cell reconstitution after alpha-beta-depleted transplantation in children. Using its own MiXCR run on the PCR reads, TCRdb lists one record per CDR3 protein. The sample consists of 210,000 or so distinct CDR3 sequences, approximately 10% of them appearing once. The sequencing here drew on PBMCs, taken before TCRalphabeta/CD19-depleted stem cell transplant. The receptors were gathered from a child under two years old with acute myeloid leukemia, due to receive a stem cell transplant. Each CDR3 is given with its conserved first and last residue.

TRBJ2-1 | TRBV5-1 | CASSFGEGRSYNEQFF
TRBJ2-3 | TRBV20-1 | CSARKGALTDTQYF
TRBJ2-7 | TRBV6-1 | CASSRTSAVYEQYF
TRBJ1-4 | TRBV5-5 | CASSSSHRETNEKLFF
TRBJ2-3 | TRBV5-4 | CASSEWPTDTQYF
TRBJ2-1 | TRBV6-5 | CASSYGGGNEQFF
TRBJ2-7 | TRBV12-3/TRBV12-4 | CASSFLLATTYEQYF
TRBJ2-1 | TRBV20-1 | CSASRDYYYNEQFF
TRBJ1-1 | TRBV12-3/TRBV12-4 | CASSFSRGNTEAFF
TRBJ1-4 | TRBV6-5 | CASSYDRGPGEKLFF
TRBJ1-6 | TRBV20-1 | CSASPGNGADYNSPLHF
TRBJ2-2 | TRBV4-3 | CASSQEGLRGELFF
TRBJ2-7 | TRBV20-1 | CSALQGKGSYEQYF
TRBJ1-2 | TRBV29-1 | CSAREGGYTF
TRBJ1-2 | TRBV9 | CASSADRYGYGYTF
TRBJ2-3 | TRBV28 | CASSFAGGTDTQYF
TRBJ2-7 | TRBV20-1 | CSARGSSGVTLQYF
TRBJ2-3 | TRBV5-3 | CARSFLAVRTDTQYF
TRBJ2-5 | TRBV7-7 | CASSPRGDAGETQYF
TRBJ1-2 | TRBV5-5 | CASSLFPPDRVDYGYTF
TRBJ2-7 | TRBV29-1 | CSVETPGQGNYEQYF
TRBJ1-1 | TRBV10-3 | CAISPGQGASEAFF